This T cell receptor (beta chain) appears in the sequencing data of a study of shared clonotypes between healthy human individuals. As for this clone: Its antigen is still unknown.

The CDR3 is made up of 13 amino acids. Generated by immunoSEQ multiplex PCR, the TCRdb table keeps only in-frame clones and is missing some. The sample holds roughly 2.5 million clones, about 92% seen once. General observations from the study: Shared across a few donors were around 5% of the naive CD4 clonotypes.

Sequencing input: naive CD4+ T cells sorted from blood. Subset reported: CD45RA+ positively selected. This TCR derives from a man between 18 and 35 years old in good health. This chain connects TRBV21-1 to TRBJ1-3. TRBV21-1 is described as a pseudogene. CDR3 coding DNA: TGTGCCAGCAGCAAAGTATCGGGAAACACCATATATTTT. It is translated as CASSKVSGNTIYF.